These 27 T cell receptor beta chains were sequenced from one sample in a study of response to subunit inactivated influenza vaccine. TCRdb analysed the RT-PCR reads with MiXCR anew, one entry per CDR3 protein. The table includes about 780,000 distinct CDR3 sequences, about a fifth detected once. Material: PBMCs from blood, obtained about 5 days after vaccination. Receptors originate from a man aged 50-60 years who received an inactivated influenza vaccine.

A few counts support this clonotype. The chain joins TRBV5-6 to TRBJ2-1; TRBD1 aligns across 8 bases. Germline CDR1 is SGHDT and CDR2 is YYEEEE. The J segment lost 8 bases and the V segment lost 4 bases, leaving 5 bases of the junction unmatched. The CDR3 is 13 residues long. The CDR3 DNA reads TGTGCCAGCAGCGCGGACAGGGCCTATGAGCAGTTCTTC. This sequence encodes CASSADRAYEQFF.

This clonotype was found a few times. The CDR3, as DNA: TGCAGTGCTAGGAGATTTCGCGGGGACACCGGGGAGCTGTTTTTT. It encodes CSARRFRGDTGELFF. The V gene is TRBV20-1, the J gene TRBJ2-2, with D possibly TRBD2 on 6 matching bases. Trimming left V 3 bases short and J 3 bases short, with 14 bases between. The CDR3 is made up of 15 amino acids. Germline-derived CDR1 and CDR2 are DFQATT and SNEGSKA (reference sequence).

This clonotype was seen more than once but under ten times. The CDR3 loop is CASIQGVNLYGYTF. CDR3 sequence (DNA): TGTGCCAGCATCCAGGGGGTTAATCTCTATGGCTACACCTTC. J is TRBJ1-2 and V is TRBV28, with 7 bases identical to TRBD1. Looked up from germline, CDR1 is MDHEN and CDR2 is SYDVKM. The V and J ends lost 7 bases and 4 bases, in that order; junction bases with no gene match: 9. This CDR3 region has 14 residues.

The V call is TRBV12-3 or TRBV12-4, the J call TRBJ1-3; D is unresolved. This CDR3 is 15 amino acids long. Between the trimmed V and J ends, which lost 3 bases and 0 bases, there was a span of 9 bases. Here the CDR3 reads CASSFIGSSGNTIYF. CDR3 coding DNA: TGTGCCAGCAGTTTTATCGGAAGCTCTGGAAACACCATATATTTT.

This clonotype was recorded a few times. CDR3 region: CASSQDRAMYEQYF. For the CDR3, the DNA is TGCGCCAGCAGCCAAGACAGGGCGATGTACGAGCAGTACTTC. The chain uses TRBV5-1 and TRBJ2-7; 7 bases line up with TRBD1. This CDR3 spans 14 amino acids. V dropped 4 bases and J dropped 4; count of bases not matched to a gene: 8. The germline V gene has CDR1 SGHRS and CDR2 YFSETQ.

This CDR3 is CASSAGDRDTGELFF. The CDR3 DNA follows: TGCGCCAGCAGCGCAGGGGATCGGGACACCGGGGAGCTGTTTTTT. The chain has TRBV5-1 and TRBJ2-2; D is possibly TRBD1 (6 bases). The germline V gene has CDR1 SGHRS and CDR2 YFSETQ. This CDR3 has 15 residues. Trimming took 4 bases from V and 3 from J, leaving 13 bases between them. The full variable domain, completed using reference TRBV5-1 and TRBJ2-2, is KAGVTQTPRYLIKTRGQQVTLSCSPISGHRSVSWYQQTPGQGLQFLFEYFSETQRNKGNFPGRFSGRQFSNSRSEMNVSTLELGDSALYLCASSAGDRDTGELFFGEGSRLTVL.

There are a few counts of this clonotype. V usage is TRBV7-9 and J usage is TRBJ2-1; possibly TRBD1 for D (5 bases). The germline CDR1 and CDR2 sequences are SEHNR and FQNEAQ (reference sequence). This CDR3 spans 17 amino acids. Trimming took 5 bases from V and 0 from J, leaving 17 bases between them. The CDR3 spells CASSHLDSPLSYNEQFF. The CDR3 bases are TGTGCCAGCAGCCACCTCGACAGCCCCCTCTCCTACAATGAGCAGTTCTTC.

This clonotype was found many times. The CDR3 is CATSSTFRGSDEQFF. DNA of the CDR3: TGTGCCACCAGCAGTACTTTCCGTGGATCGGATGAGCAGTTCTTC. This sequence joins TRBV15 and TRBJ2-1; no firm D call. CDR3 size: 15 residues. Trimming shortened V by 3 bases and J by 8 bases, and 17 bases separated the two germline ends. CDR1 is LNHNV and CDR2 is YYDKDF in the germline V gene (reference sequence).

The V call is TRBV9, the J call TRBJ2-7; 9 bases are shared with TRBD1. Per germline, CDR1 SGDLS and CDR2 YYNGEE. With V trimmed by 3 bases and J by 4 bases, 5 bases remained unmatched. This CDR3 has 14 residues. CDR3 nucleotide sequence: TGTGCCAGCAGCGCCACCGGGACAGGGTACGAGCAGTACTTC. Its protein product is CASSATGTGYEQYF.

The chain uses TRBV20-1 and TRBJ2-6, with D possibly TRBD2 on 6 matching bases. With 0 bases removed from V and 3 bases from J, the gap between germline ends came to 18 bases. Germline CDR1 DFQATT, CDR2 SNEGSKA (reference sequence). The CDR3 consists of 18 residues. Here the CDR3 reads CSARDQRQGGFGANVLTF. DNA for the CDR3: TGCAGTGCTAGAGATCAAAGGCAGGGAGGTTTTGGGGCCAACGTCCTGACTTTC.

This chain connects TRBV7-3 to TRBJ2-3, with D perhaps matching TRBD2 (6 bases). There are 15 residues in the CDR3. CDR1 and CDR2 from the germline V gene are SGHTA and FQGTGA. The V end lost 4 bases, the J end lost 2 bases, and 13 bases lay between the germline ends. The DNA for the CDR3 is TGTGCCAGCAGCTCCACGGGACTCCCCACAGATACGCAGTATTTT. Its protein product is CASSSTGLPTDTQYF.

The rearrangement uses TRBV7-2 and TRBJ2-3, with D unclear. Germline CDR1 reads SGHTA; CDR2 reads FQGNSA. The V end lost 1 base, the J end lost 2 bases, and 10 bases lay between the germline ends. CDR3 length: 15 residues. The CDR3 DNA sequence: TGTGCCAGCAGCTTAGTTGCGCAACTCACAGATACGCAGTATTTT. Amino acids: CASSLVAQLTDTQYF.

The chain employs TRBV7-2 and TRBJ1-1; D ambiguous. V gave up 3 bases and J gave up 10 bases, with 12 bases separating them. Germline V gene sequence: CDR1 SGHTA, CDR2 FQGNSA. CDR3 size: 12 residues. The CDR3 loop is CASSFTSGGAFF. CDR3 bases: TGTGCCAGCAGCTTTACATCCGGTGGAGCTTTCTTT.

The chain links TRBV20-1 to TRBJ2-7; D is possibly TRBD1 (5 bases). Trimming shortened V by 4 bases and J by 3 bases, and 13 bases separated the two germline ends. Germline assignment: CDR1 DFQATT and CDR2 SNEGSKA (reference sequence). This CDR3 has 13 amino acids. The CDR3 loop is CSANSLQDYEQYF. The DNA for the CDR3 is TGCAGTGCTAACTCTTTACAGGACTACGAGCAGTACTTC.

The genes are TRBV20-1 and TRBJ2-6; weak D call: TRBD1 (6 bases). This CDR3 comprises 16 residues. V shed 3 bases and J shed 2 bases, with 14 bases lying between them. CDR1 and CDR2 (germline): DFQATT, SNEGSKA (reference sequence). CDR3 bases: TGCAGTGCTAGGGGGCAGGGGTCAGCTGGGGCCAACGTCCTGACTTTC. Translation: CSARGQGSAGANVLTF.

CDR3 DNA sequence: TGCAGCGCACAGGGGAACCAAGAGACCCAGTACTTC. Protein: CSAQGNQETQYF. The V and J genes are TRBV20-1 and TRBJ2-5, with 7 bases fitting TRBD1. Germline CDR1 and CDR2: DFQATT and SNEGSKA (reference sequence). The CDR3 totals 12 residues.

This clonotype was detected a few times. The CDR3 nucleotides read TGTGCCAGCAGTTTATCCGATCTACGCTCTGGAAACACCATATATTTT. It yields the protein CASSLSDLRSGNTIYF. The rearrangement joins TRBV12-3 or TRBV12-4 to TRBJ1-3; the D is unclear. The CDR3 has 16 residues. V shed 2 bases and J shed 0 bases, with 11 bases lying between them.

This clonotype was seen a few times. J is TRBJ2-3 and V is TRBV25-1; 7 bases map to TRBD2. Germline assignment: CDR1 MGHDK and CDR2 SYGVNS. This CDR3 contains 14 residues. V trimming: 2 bases; J trimming: 7 bases; junction bases outside the gene matches: 6. The CDR3 sequence is CASSEAGVGNTQYF. The CDR3 DNA sequence: TGTGCCAGCAGTGAAGCGGGAGTGGGTAATACGCAGTATTTT.

The V and J genes are TRBV11-2 and TRBJ2-1; possibly TRBD1 or TRBD2 for D (5 bases each). Germline CDR1 and CDR2: SGHAT and FQNNGV. Trimming took 5 bases from V and 8 from J, leaving 16 bases between them. The CDR3 runs 14 residues. The CDR3 reads CASSGILRDHEQFF. CDR3 bases: TGTGCCAGCAGCGGGATTCTCAGGGACCATGAGCAGTTCTTC.

This sequence joins TRBV20-1 and TRBJ2-7, with 14 bases matching TRBD2. V gave up 3 bases and J gave up 4 bases; unmatched junction bases: 5. This CDR3 has 15 amino acids. Germline V gives CDR1 DFQATT, CDR2 SNEGSKA (reference sequence). CDR3: CSARGLAGAGYEQYF. The CDR3 DNA sequence: TGCAGTGCTAGGGGACTAGCGGGAGCCGGGTACGAGCAGTACTTC.

In its sample, this clonotype was seen many times. This chain connects TRBV29-1 to TRBJ2-1; the D is unclear. Trimming left V 7 bases short and J 3 bases short, with 13 bases between. Germline V lookup: CDR1 SQVTM, CDR2 ANQGSEA. The CDR3 runs to 13 residues. The DNA for the CDR3 is TGCAGCGGTAAACCCGTCGACTACAATGAGCAGTTCTTC. Translation: CSGKPVDYNEQFF.

The chain has TRBV20-1 and TRBJ2-5; no definite D call. V gave up 1 base and J gave up 5 bases, with 11 bases separating them. Germline V gene sequence: CDR1 DFQATT, CDR2 SNEGSKA (reference sequence). The CDR3 has 13 residues. CDR3 DNA: TGCAGTGCTAGAGTGCCCCGTGCGGAGACCCAGTACTTC. It translates to CSARVPRAETQYF.

This clonotype was seen a handful of times. V gene TRBV28 combines with J gene TRBJ2-2; D perhaps matches TRBD2 (5 bases). The CDR3 is made up of 17 amino acids. The germline V and J ends were trimmed by 6 bases and 1 base, with 18 bases remaining between them. Germline V gene data show CDR1 as MDHEN and CDR2 as SYDVKM. Here the CDR3 reads CASSPAGRGRNTGELFF. CDR3 in DNA: TGTGCCAGCAGCCCTGCAGGCAGAGGGAGGAACACCGGGGAGCTGTTTTTT. The variable domain in full, completed from reference TRBV28 and TRBJ2-2, reads DVKVTQSSRYLVKRTGEKVFLECVQDMDHENMFWYRQDPGLGLRLIYFSYDVKMKEKGDIPEGYSVSREKKERFSLILESASTNQTSMYLCASSPAGRGRNTGELFFGEGSRLTVL.

This clonotype was observed a handful of times. The rearrangement links TRBV4-2 to TRBJ2-7; TRBD2 agrees at 10 bases. The CDR3 length is 14 residues. Germline-derived CDR1 and CDR2 are LGHNA and YNFKEQ. With 4 bases clipped from V and 6 bases from J, the junction kept 6 bases outside the gene matches. The CDR3 DNA sequence: TGTGCCAGCAGCCCCGGGACTAGCGATGGCGAGCAGTACTTC. It specifies CASSPGTSDGEQYF.

The chain carries TRBV28 and TRBJ1-5; D uncertain. This CDR3 comprises 14 residues. The V gene's germline CDR1 is MDHEN and CDR2 SYDVKM. The V gene lost 6 bases and the J gene lost 0 bases, with 9 bases spanning the gap. The CDR3 bases are TGTGCCAGCAGAGGCCGTTATAGCAATCAGCCCCAGCATTTT. Encoded protein: CASRGRYSNQPQHF.

V and J are TRBV20-1 and TRBJ1-5; no clear D. The CDR3 has 16 amino acids. The V gene's germline CDR1 is DFQATT and CDR2 SNEGSKA (reference sequence). Trimming removed 3 bases from V and 2 bases from J, with 17 bases in between. In DNA form, the CDR3 reads TGCAGTGCTAGTGTGGGCGGTCACGGTGGCAATCAGCCCCAGCATTTT. Amino acids: CSASVGGHGGNQPQHF.

For the CDR3, the DNA is TGCAGTGCTAGATCCGAGCGGGAGTTCAATGAGCAGTTCTTC. Its translation: CSARSEREFNEQFF. The chain has TRBV20-1 and TRBJ2-1; TRBD2 matches at 8 bases. Germline trimming cut 2 bases from V and 6 bases from J; bases unmatched to any gene: 6. CDR1 DFQATT and CDR2 SNEGSKA come from the germline V gene (reference sequence). The CDR3 extends over 14 amino acids.